This TCR beta chain was captured by sequencing in a study of shared clonotypes between healthy human individuals. The wider study: The plates for each donor numbered three CD4 naive, three CD4 memory, two CD8 naive and one CD8 memory.

On this clone: Its antigen is unidentified.

Per germline, CDR1 KGHSH and CDR2 LQKENI. The CDR3 is made up of 16 amino acids. V shed 3 bases, J shed 5 bases, and the junction held 8 bases outside the gene matches. TCRdb's table, derived via immunoSEQ multiplex PCR, lists solely in-frame clones and lacks some. Of roughly 1,600,000 clones listed, about 98.5% are singletons. Study-level points and caveats: Clonotype sharing among donors, it was expected, would be affected by sequencing depth. Exclusively blood specimens were collected; tissue repertoires likely differ.

The sequence came from a man between 25 and 39 years old in good health. Sequencing was performed on naive CD4+ T cells sorted from blood. Noted subset: CD45RA+ positively selected. This chain links TRBV18 with TRBJ2-3; TRBD2 matches 10 bases. The CDR3 DNA is TGTGCCAGCTCACCCCTAGCTAGCGGGAGTGGAGATACGCAGTATTTT. Translation gives CASSPLASGSGDTQYF. Full variable domain (outside the CDR3, taken from reference TRBV18 and TRBJ2-3): NAGVMQNPRHLVRRRGQEARLRCSPMKGHSHVYWYRQLPEEGLKFMVYLQKENIIDESGMPKERFSAEFPKEGPSILRIQQVVRGDSAAYFCASSPLASGSGDTQYFGPGTRLTVL.